This entry is about one T cell receptor beta chain. Its cognate antigen is unknown. The time point was: cycle 4 day 1 (C4D1), after 6 weeks of nivolumab. Brentuximab vedotin exposure varied, and every patient relapsed after autologous stem cell transplantation. Data came from immunoSEQ multiplex PCR; TCRdb stores just in-frame clones and leaves some out. The data hold about 18,000 clones, with 80% to 90% observed a single time. From germline, CDR1 is SGHRS and CDR2 YFSETQ. The trim removed 4 bases at V and 7 bases at J, leaving 3 bases unmatched. The CDR3 totals 14 residues. The source of the sample is a study of PD-1 blockade in classical Hodgkin lymphoma. The study, taken as a whole, reports: When set against healthy donors, newly diagnosed patients were reported to show lower baseline TCR diversity. Excluded were patients who started nivolumab under 1 year after ASCT, a group that had lower diversity.

The material was peripheral blood mononuclear cells (PBMCs), obtained before the fourth cycle of nivolumab. The clonotype was recovered from a human donor with classical Hodgkin lymphoma. V and J are TRBV5-1 and TRBJ1-6; 9 positions match TRBD1. CDR3 protein: CASSPGTGNSPLHF. The CDR3 DNA reads as TGCGCCAGCAGCCCGGGGACAGGGAATTCACCCCTCCACTTT.